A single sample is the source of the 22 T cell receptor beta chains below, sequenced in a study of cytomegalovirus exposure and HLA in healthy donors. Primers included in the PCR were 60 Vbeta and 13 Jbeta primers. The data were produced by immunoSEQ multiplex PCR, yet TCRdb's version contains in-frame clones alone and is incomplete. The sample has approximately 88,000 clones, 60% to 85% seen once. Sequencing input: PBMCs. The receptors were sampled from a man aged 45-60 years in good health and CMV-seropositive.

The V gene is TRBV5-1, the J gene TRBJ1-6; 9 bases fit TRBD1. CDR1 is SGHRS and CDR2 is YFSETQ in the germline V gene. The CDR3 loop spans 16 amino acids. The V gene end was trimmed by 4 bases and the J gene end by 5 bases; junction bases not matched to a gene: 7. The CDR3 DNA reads TGCGCCAGCAGCATCGGGACAGGGAATAATAATTCACCCCTCCACTTT. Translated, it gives CASSIGTGNNNSPLHF. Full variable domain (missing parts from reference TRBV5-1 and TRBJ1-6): KAGVTQTPRYLIKTRGQQVTLSCSPISGHRSVSWYQQTPGQGLQFLFEYFSETQRNKGNFPGRFSGRQFSNSRSEMNVSTLELGDSALYLCASSIGTGNNNSPLHFGNGTRLTVT.

The CDR3 reads CASRRQGSGNTEAFF. The CDR3 DNA follows: TGTGCCAGCAGAAGGCAGGGGTCGGGGAACACTGAAGCTTTCTTT. V is TRBV6-5 and J is TRBJ1-1; a weak D match, TRBD1 (6 bases). Germline assignment: CDR1 MNHEY and CDR2 SVGAGI. The V gene lost 6 bases and the J gene lost 1 base, with 15 bases spanning the gap. CDR3 length: 15 amino acids.

CDR3 region: CASSFRGLSYGYTF. The CDR3 DNA reads as TGTGCCAGCAGTTTTAGGGGCCTTAGCTATGGCTACACCTTC. The J gene is TRBJ1-2, the V gene TRBV27; TRBD1 is a possible D gene (5 bases). V was pared by 3 bases and J by 4 bases, with 12 bases between. Germline V CDR1 and CDR2: MNHEY, SMNVEV (reference sequence). CDR3 length equals 14 residues.

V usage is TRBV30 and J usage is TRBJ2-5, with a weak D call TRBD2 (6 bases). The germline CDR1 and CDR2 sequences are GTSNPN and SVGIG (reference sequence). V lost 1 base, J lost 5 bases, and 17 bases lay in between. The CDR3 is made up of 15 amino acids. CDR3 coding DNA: TGTGCCTGGAGTGCTTCTGTGGGGGGTGGGGAGACCCAGTACTTC. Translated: CAWSASVGGGETQYF. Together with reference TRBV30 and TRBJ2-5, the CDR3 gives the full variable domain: SQTIHQWPATLVQPVGSPLSLECTVEGTSNPNLYWYRQAAGRGLQLLFYSVGIGQISSEVPQNLSASRPQDRQFILSSKKLLLSDSGFYLCAWSASVGGGETQYFGPGTRLLVL.

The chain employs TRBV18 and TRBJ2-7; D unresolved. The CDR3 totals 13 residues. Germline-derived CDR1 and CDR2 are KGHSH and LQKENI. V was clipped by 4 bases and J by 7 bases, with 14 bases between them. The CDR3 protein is CASSLSTLDEQYF. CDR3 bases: TGTGCCAGCTCACTATCGACCCTAGATGAGCAGTACTTC.

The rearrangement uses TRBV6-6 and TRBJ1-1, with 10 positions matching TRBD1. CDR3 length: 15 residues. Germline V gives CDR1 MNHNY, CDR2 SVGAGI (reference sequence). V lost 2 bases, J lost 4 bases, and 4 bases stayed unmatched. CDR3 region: CASSYPRQGATEAFF. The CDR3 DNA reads TGTGCCAGCAGTTACCCACGACAGGGGGCCACTGAAGCTTTCTTT.

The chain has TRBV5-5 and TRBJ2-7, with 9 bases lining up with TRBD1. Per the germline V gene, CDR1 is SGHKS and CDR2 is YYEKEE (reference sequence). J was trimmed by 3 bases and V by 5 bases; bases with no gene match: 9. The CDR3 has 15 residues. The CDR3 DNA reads TGTGCCAGCAGTCCTTCGGGACAGGGTAACTACGAGCAGTACTTC. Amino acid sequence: CASSPSGQGNYEQYF.

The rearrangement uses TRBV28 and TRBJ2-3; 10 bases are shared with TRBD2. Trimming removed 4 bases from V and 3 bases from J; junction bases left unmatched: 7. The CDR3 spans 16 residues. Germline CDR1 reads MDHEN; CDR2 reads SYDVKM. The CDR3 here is CASSSSGGARTDTQYF. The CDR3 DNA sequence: TGTGCCAGCAGTTCCAGCGGGGGGGCCAGGACAGATACGCAGTATTTT.

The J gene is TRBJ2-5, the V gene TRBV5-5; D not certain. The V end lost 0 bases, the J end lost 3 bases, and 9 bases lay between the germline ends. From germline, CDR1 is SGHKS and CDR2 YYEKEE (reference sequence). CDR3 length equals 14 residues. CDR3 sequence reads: CASSLAVSEETQYF. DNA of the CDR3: TGTGCCAGCAGCTTGGCCGTATCAGAAGAGACCCAGTACTTC.

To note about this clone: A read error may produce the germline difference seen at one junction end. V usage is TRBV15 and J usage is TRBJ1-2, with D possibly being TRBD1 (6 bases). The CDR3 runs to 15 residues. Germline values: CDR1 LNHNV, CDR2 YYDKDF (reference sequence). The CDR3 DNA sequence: TGTGCCACCAGCAGAGGACCTACAGGGAGCTATGGCTACCCCTTC. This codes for CATSRGPTGSYGYPF.

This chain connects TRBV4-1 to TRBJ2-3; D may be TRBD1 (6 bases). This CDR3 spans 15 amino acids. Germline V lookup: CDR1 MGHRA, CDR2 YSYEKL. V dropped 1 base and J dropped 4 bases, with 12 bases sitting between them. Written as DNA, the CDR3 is TGCGCCAGCAGCCAAGCTGGGTGGGGGCCAGATACGCAGTATTTT. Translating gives CASSQAGWGPDTQYF.

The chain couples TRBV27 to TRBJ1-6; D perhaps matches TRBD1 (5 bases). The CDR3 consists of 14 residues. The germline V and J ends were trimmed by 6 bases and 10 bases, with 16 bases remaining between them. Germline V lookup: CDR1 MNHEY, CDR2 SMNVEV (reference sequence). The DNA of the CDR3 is TGTGCCAGCAGACAGAGTGTGGGGCCGTCACCCCTCCACTTT. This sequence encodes CASRQSVGPSPLHF.

The CDR3 loop is CSAATSGGQFF. The CDR3 bases are TGCAGTGCCGCTACTAGCGGGGGGCAGTTCTTC. The genes are TRBV20-1 and TRBJ2-1; 11 nucleotides match TRBD2. The CDR3 is 11 residues long. V lost 6 bases to trimming and J lost 12 bases; unmatched junction nucleotides: 4. CDR1 and CDR2 from the germline V gene are DFQATT and SNEGSKA (reference sequence).

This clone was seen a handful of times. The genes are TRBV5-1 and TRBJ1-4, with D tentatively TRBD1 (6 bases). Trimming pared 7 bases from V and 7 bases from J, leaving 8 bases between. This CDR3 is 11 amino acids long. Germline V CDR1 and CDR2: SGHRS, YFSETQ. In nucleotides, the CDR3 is TGCGCCAGCGGGGGCGGTGAAAAACTGTTTTTT. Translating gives CASGGGEKLFF.

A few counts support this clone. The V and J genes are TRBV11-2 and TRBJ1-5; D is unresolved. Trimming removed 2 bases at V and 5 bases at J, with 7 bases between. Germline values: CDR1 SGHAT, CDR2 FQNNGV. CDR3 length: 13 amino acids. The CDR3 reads CASSLYQDQPQHF. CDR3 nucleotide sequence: TGTGCCAGCAGCTTATACCAGGATCAGCCCCAGCATTTT.

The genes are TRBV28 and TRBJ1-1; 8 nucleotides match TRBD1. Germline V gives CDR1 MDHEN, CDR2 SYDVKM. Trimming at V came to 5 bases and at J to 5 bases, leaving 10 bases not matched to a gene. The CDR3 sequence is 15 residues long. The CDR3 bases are TGTGCCAGCAGTCCTCCCCGGACAGGGCAAACTGAAGCTTTCTTT. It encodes CASSPPRTGQTEAFF. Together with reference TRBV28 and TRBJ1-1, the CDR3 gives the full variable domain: DVKVTQSSRYLVKRTGEKVFLECVQDMDHENMFWYRQDPGLGLRLIYFSYDVKMKEKGDIPEGYSVSREKKERFSLILESASTNQTSMYLCASSPPRTGQTEAFFGQGTRLTVV.

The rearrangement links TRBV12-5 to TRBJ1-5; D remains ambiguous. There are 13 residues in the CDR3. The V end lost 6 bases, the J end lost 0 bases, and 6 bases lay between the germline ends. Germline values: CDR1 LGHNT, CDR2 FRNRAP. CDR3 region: CASGHSSNQPQHF. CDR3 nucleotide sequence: TGTGCTAGTGGGCACAGTAGCAATCAGCCCCAGCATTTT.

This CDR3 is CASSSTGGHGYTF. CDR3 coding DNA: TGCGCCAGCAGCTCCACGGGGGGACATGGCTACACCTTC. The chain combines TRBV5-1 with TRBJ1-2; D is perhaps TRBD1 (5 bases). V was cut by 3 bases and J by 6 bases, with 12 bases left in between. The germline CDR1 and CDR2 sequences are SGHRS and YFSETQ. The CDR3 spans 13 residues. Using reference TRBV5-1 and TRBJ1-2 for the parts outside the CDR3, the full variable domain is KAGVTQTPRYLIKTRGQQVTLSCSPISGHRSVSWYQQTPGQGLQFLFEYFSETQRNKGNFPGRFSGRQFSNSRSEMNVSTLELGDSALYLCASSSTGGHGYTFGSGTRLTVV.

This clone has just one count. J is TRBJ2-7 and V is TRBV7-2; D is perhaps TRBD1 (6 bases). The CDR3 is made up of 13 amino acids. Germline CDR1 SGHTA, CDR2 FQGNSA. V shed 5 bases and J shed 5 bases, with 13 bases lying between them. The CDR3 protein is CASSLWDTDEQYF. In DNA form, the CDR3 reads TGTGCCAGCAGCCTGTGGGACACCGACGAGCAGTACTTC.

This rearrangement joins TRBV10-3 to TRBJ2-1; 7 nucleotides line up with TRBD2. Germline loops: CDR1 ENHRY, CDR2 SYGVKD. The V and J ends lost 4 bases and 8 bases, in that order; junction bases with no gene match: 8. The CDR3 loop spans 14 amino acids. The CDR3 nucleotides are TGTGCCATCAGTGGTACGACTAGCCGGGATGAGCAGTTCTTC. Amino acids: CAISGTTSRDEQFF.

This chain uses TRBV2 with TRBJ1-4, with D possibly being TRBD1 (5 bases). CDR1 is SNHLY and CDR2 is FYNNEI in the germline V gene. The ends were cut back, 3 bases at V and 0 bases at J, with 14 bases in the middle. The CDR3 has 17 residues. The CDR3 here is CASSDHPRQSTNEKLFF. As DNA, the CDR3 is TGTGCCAGCAGTGACCATCCACGACAGTCAACTAATGAAAAACTGTTTTTT.

The CDR3 nucleotides read TGTGCCAGCAGCTTAGACAGGATGGCGATTGGCTACACCTTC. Protein: CASSLDRMAIGYTF. The chain has TRBV7-2 and TRBJ1-2, with D tentatively TRBD1 (5 bases). There are 14 residues in the CDR3. The germline V gene has CDR1 SGHTA and CDR2 FQGNSA. V was shortened by 1 base and J by 7 bases, with 13 bases between the two germline ends.